The 31 T cell receptor beta chains in this list originate from one sample, sequenced in a study of T cells in Graves' hyperthyroidism and ophthalmopathy. What was amplified from RNA transcripts were TCR beta CDR3 regions. With the HTBI primer set, the TCR CDR3 went through a first round of RT-PCR. TCRdb re-called the multiplex PCR reads through MiXCR, storing one row per CDR3 protein. Here the sample spans 550,000 to 600,000 distinct CDR3 sequences, approximately 44% being singletons. The sequenced material came from peripheral blood or thyroid tissue (not recorded which). The receptors derive from an adult woman with Graves' disease, either hyperthyroidism or ophthalmopathy (not recorded which).

The rearrangement uses TRBV20-1 and TRBJ1-1, with D tentatively TRBD1 (6 bases). Germline V lookup: CDR1 DFQATT, CDR2 SNEGSKA (reference sequence). This CDR3 has 16 amino acids. Trimming stripped 4 bases from V and 1 base from J, with 19 bases between. CDR3 residues: CSATSEGGDGNTEAFF. As DNA, the CDR3 is TGCAGTGCTACCTCGGAGGGGGGCGACGGGAACACTGAAGCTTTCTTT.

This sequence joins TRBV12-3 or TRBV12-4 and TRBJ1-2, with a tentative D call TRBD1 (5 bases). The CDR3 consists of 14 residues. The V end was cut by 0 bases, the J end by 3 bases, with 8 bases between. CDR3 DNA sequence: TGTGCCAGCAGTTTAGCGAGGGGATACTATGGCTACACCTTC. This encodes CASSLARGYYGYTF.

This clonotype was observed many times. V gene TRBV13 combines with J gene TRBJ2-6; D not resolved. Trimming cost V 0 bases and J 1 base, with 4 bases left between them. CDR1 and CDR2 from the germline V gene are PRHDT and FYEKMQ (reference sequence). The CDR3 length is 15 residues. The CDR3 bases are TGTGCCAGCAGCTTAGGCTGGTCTGGGGCCAACGTCCTGACTTTC. It codes for CASSLGWSGANVLTF.

For this clonotype: A much larger clone differs from this one at a single base, so this may be a read error. The conserved phenylalanine or tryptophan is not found at the CDR3 terminus, so this likely reflects a read error. The V call is TRBV6-9, the J call TRBJ2-2, with D tentatively TRBD1 (5 bases). The V end lost 8 bases, the J end lost 2 bases, and 12 bases lay between the germline ends. Germline loops: CDR1 MNHGY, CDR2 SVAAGI. The CDR3 is made up of 14 amino acids. CDR3 sequence (DNA): TGTGCCAGCCCTCACGACAGAAACACCGGGGAGCTGTTTTCT. Amino acid sequence: CASPHDRNTGELFS.

The chain joins TRBV18 to TRBJ1-1; perhaps TRBD1 as D (6 bases). Germline lookup yields CDR1 KGHSH and CDR2 LQKENI. The CDR3 is 12 amino acids. Trimming removed 6 bases from V and 11 bases from J, with 16 bases in between. This CDR3 reads CASSGQREGAFF. The CDR3 DNA is TGTGCCAGCTCCGGACAGCGGGAGGGCGCTTTCTTT.

The V gene is TRBV29-1, the J gene TRBJ2-5; TRBD2 matches 8 bases. V dropped 7 bases and J dropped 10; count of bases not matched to a gene: 11. This CDR3 spans 12 amino acids. CDR1 and CDR2 from the germline V gene are SQVTM and ANQGSEA. Here the CDR3 DNA reads TGCAGCGAGACTGGCGGGGGGTCGATCCAGTACTTC. It codes for CSETGGGSIQYF.

This clonotype appeared a few times. The rearrangement links TRBV20-1 to TRBJ1-4; weak D call: TRBD1 (5 bases). This CDR3 has 13 amino acids. V gave up 7 bases and J gave up 5 bases, with 14 bases separating them. In germline, CDR1 is DFQATT, CDR2 SNEGSKA (reference sequence). CDR3 sequence (DNA): TGCAGTGTTATAGGTCCAGGGAATGAAAAACTGTTTTTT. As protein: CSVIGPGNEKLFF.

V usage is TRBV29-1 and J usage is TRBJ1-1; perhaps TRBD1 as D (5 bases). The CDR3 spans 14 residues. The V end lost 4 bases, the J end lost 4 bases, and 16 bases lay between the germline ends. Germline CDR1 and CDR2: SQVTM and ANQGSEA. DNA for the CDR3: TGCAGCGTTGCTTCCGGGGGAATATTCACTGAAGCTTTCTTT. It translates to CSVASGGIFTEAFF.

This clonotype has a count of ten or more. CDR3 bases: TGCAGTGCTAGAGGGACTAGCCCCACAGAGACCCAGTACTTC. Residues: CSARGTSPTETQYF. The V and J genes are TRBV20-1 and TRBJ2-5; TRBD2 agrees at 8 bases. CDR1 DFQATT and CDR2 SNEGSKA come from the germline V gene (reference sequence). The CDR3 spans 14 residues. Trimming took 1 base from V and 4 from J; bases not matched to a gene: 5.

This clonotype was counted only a few times. J is TRBJ2-3 and V is TRBV15; no reliable D call. V was pared by 0 bases and J by 2 bases, with 12 bases between. CDR1 LNHNV and CDR2 YYDKDF come from the germline V gene (reference sequence). The CDR3 covers 16 residues. The CDR3 DNA follows: TGTGCCACCAGCAGAGAAACGAGTATTCCCACAGATACGCAGTATTTT. Translated: CATSRETSIPTDTQYF. The whole variable domain, remainder taken from reference TRBV15 and TRBJ2-3, is DAMVIQNPRYQVTQFGKPVTLSCSQTLNHNVMYWYQQKSSQAPKLLFHYYDKDFNNEADTPDNFQSRRPNTSFCFLDIRSPGLGDTAMYLCATSRETSIPTDTQYFGPGTRLTVL.

V is TRBV20-1 and J is TRBJ1-6; D gene unclear. CDR3 length: 13 residues. Germline V lookup: CDR1 DFQATT, CDR2 SNEGSKA (reference sequence). CDR3 in amino acids: CIALGSATSPLHF. CDR3 DNA sequence: TGCATCGCCCTCGGCAGTGCTACTTCACCCCTCCACTTT.

This clonotype was detected a few times. A much larger clone is a single base away; this may be a read error. The chain links TRBV20-1 to TRBJ1-4, with D unclear. The germline V gene has CDR1 DFQATT and CDR2 SNEGSKA (reference sequence). V was shortened by 6 bases and J by 7 bases, with 12 bases between the two germline ends. The CDR3 extends over 12 amino acids. CDR3 loop: CSAPTYPEKLFF. The DNA of the CDR3 is TGCAGTGCGCCAACCTACCCTGAAAAACTGTTTTTT.

This clonotype was picked up many times. The V call is TRBV11-2, the J call TRBJ2-7, with TRBD1 matching over 7 bases. The junction had 13 bases not matched to a gene; V was cut back by 5 bases and J by 6 bases. Germline lookup yields CDR1 SGHAT and CDR2 FQNNGV. The CDR3 sequence is 15 residues long. CDR3 coding DNA: TGTGCCAGCAGCCCCACGAACAGGGGAGCCATCGAGCAGTACTTC. Translation: CASSPTNRGAIEQYF.

This sequence joins TRBV9 and TRBJ2-5, with D possibly matching TRBD2 (7 bases). V was cut by 5 bases and J by 5 bases, with 19 bases left in between. The CDR3 runs 15 residues. The V gene's germline CDR1 is SGDLS and CDR2 YYNGEE. CDR3 DNA: TGTGCCAGCAGTATAGAGGGGGGGATGATGGAGACCCAGTACTTC. It is translated as CASSIEGGMMETQYF.

This chain joins TRBV19 and TRBJ1-5; possibly TRBD1 for D (5 bases). Germline V gives CDR1 LNHDA, CDR2 SQIVND (reference sequence). Trimming left V 9 bases short and J 0 bases short, with 15 bases between. The CDR3 covers 15 residues. The CDR3 loop is CASHRQYYSNQPQHF. In DNA, the CDR3 is TGTGCCAGCCACAGACAGTATTATAGCAATCAGCCCCAGCATTTT.

This sequence joins TRBV28 and TRBJ1-5; D gene uncertain. The CDR3 runs to 16 residues. The germline V gene has CDR1 MDHEN and CDR2 SYDVKM. The ends were cut back, 5 bases at V and 0 bases at J, with 14 bases in the middle. The CDR3 protein is CASSPPGVISNQPQHF. CDR3 DNA: TGTGCCAGCAGTCCCCCCGGGGTGATTAGCAATCAGCCCCAGCATTTT.

The table lists this clonotype with many counts. The V call is TRBV9, the J call TRBJ2-7; the D is unclear. This CDR3 comprises 14 residues. Looked up from germline, CDR1 is SGDLS and CDR2 is YYNGEE. Deletions cut 2 bases from V and 3 bases from J, with 12 bases between. The CDR3 region is CASSVGDVGYEQYF. In nucleotides, the CDR3 is TGTGCCAGCAGCGTCGGCGACGTGGGCTACGAGCAGTACTTC.

This clonotype was seen once. This chain links TRBV5-1 with TRBJ2-7; tentative D call: TRBD1 (6 bases). With 2 bases removed from V and 7 bases from J, the gap between germline ends came to 16 bases. The CDR3 is 14 amino acids. Germline CDR1 and CDR2: SGHRS and YFSETQ. The CDR3 bases are TGCGCCAGCAGCTTCTGGACAGTTGGAAAAGAGCAGTACTTC. The encoded protein is CASSFWTVGKEQYF.

The rearrangement uses TRBV15 and TRBJ1-5; D gene unclear. The CDR3 loop spans 18 amino acids. V lost 5 bases and J lost 0, with 20 bases in between. The germline CDR1 and CDR2 sequences are LNHNV and YYDKDF (reference sequence). As DNA, the CDR3 is TGTGCCACCAGCGGAGCCTCCGACCGGGTCCTTAGCAATCAGCCCCAGCATTTT. This sequence encodes CATSGASDRVLSNQPQHF.

The gene calls are TRBV10-3 and TRBJ2-3; D call uncertain. Germline loops: CDR1 ENHRY, CDR2 SYGVKD. CDR3 length: 13 residues. Between the trimmed V and J ends, which lost 6 bases and 3 bases, there was a span of 10 bases. Here the CDR3 reads CAIRDLGTDTQYF. CDR3 nucleotides: TGTGCCATCAGGGACCTCGGGACAGATACGCAGTATTTT.

This clonotype was detected ten times or more. The chain combines TRBV6-2 or TRBV6-3 with TRBJ1-5; D unresolved. The germline V gene encodes CDR1 MNHEY and CDR2 SVGEGT. Trimming stripped 4 bases from V and 7 bases from J, with 17 bases between. The CDR3 covers 15 residues. The CDR3 region is CASSWVGLDGQPQHF. For the CDR3, the DNA is TGTGCCAGCAGTTGGGTAGGGCTCGACGGCCAGCCCCAGCATTTT.

The rearrangement joins TRBV7-8 to TRBJ1-4, with a possible D match to TRBD1 (5 bases). The CDR3 is 13 amino acids. Deletions cut 11 bases from V and 6 bases from J, with 16 bases between. CDR1 is SGHVS, CDR2 FQNEAQ, per germline. CDR3 loop: CAFSQGVDEKLFF. DNA for the CDR3: TGTGCCTTCAGTCAGGGTGTAGATGAAAAACTGTTTTTT.

A remark on this clonotype: This may come from a read error, since a much larger clone is one base off. The chain's CDR3 is CASGFAGTRETQYF. DNA for the CDR3: TGTGCCAGCGGTTTCGCGGGGACCAGGGAGACCCAGTACTTC. V gene TRBV2 combines with J gene TRBJ2-5; D perhaps matches TRBD2 (6 bases). The germline V gene has CDR1 SNHLY and CDR2 FYNNEI. V was cut by 8 bases and J by 5 bases, with 18 bases left in between. The CDR3 runs to 14 residues.

The gene calls are TRBV7-2 and TRBJ1-3; D possibly uses TRBD1 or TRBD2 (6 bases each). The J call may be incorrect, as the DNA end agrees better with TRBJ2-3. This CDR3 comprises 15 residues. Germline V gives CDR1 SGHTA, CDR2 FQGNSA. The CDR3 loop is CASSLGARGTDTQYF. CDR3 nucleotides: TGTGCCAGCAGCCTGGGGGCACGGGGGACAGATACGCAGTATTTT.

The chain couples TRBV4-1 to TRBJ1-2, with TRBD1 as a possible D gene (5 bases). The CDR3 sequence is 17 residues long. The V gene's germline CDR1 is MGHRA and CDR2 YSYEKL. Trimming took 1 base from V and 0 from J, leaving 15 bases between them. CDR3 in amino acids: CASSQVGASPANYGYTF. CDR3 sequence (DNA): TGCGCCAGCAGCCAAGTAGGGGCCTCCCCAGCTAACTATGGCTACACCTTC.

Comments on this clonotype: At one of its ends the junction is not consistent with the germline gene, which may arise from a read error. The chain joins TRBV11-2 to TRBJ1-1, with 8 bases lining up with TRBD1. Germline V gene sequence: CDR1 SGHAT, CDR2 FQNNGV. The CDR3 is 14 amino acids. CDR3 sequence reads: CASSLGQGGAEAFF. The DNA for the CDR3 is TGCGCCAGCAGCTTAGGACAGGGTGGCGCTGAAGCTTTCTTT.

This clonotype appeared many times. This chain joins TRBV6-5 and TRBJ1-4; D is unresolved. The germline V and J ends were trimmed by 6 bases and 8 bases, with 16 bases remaining between them. This CDR3 is built from 14 residues. CDR1 MNHEY and CDR2 SVGAGI come from the germline V gene. The CDR3 bases are TGTGCCAGCAGCTCTCGGACCGGTCGGGAAAAACTGTTTTTT. Protein sequence: CASSSRTGREKLFF.

Note on this clonotype: With a much larger clone just one base away, this may be a read error. It is likely a read error, because the conserved phenylalanine at the end of the CDR3 is missing. The J gene is TRBJ1-1, the V gene TRBV30; D is possibly TRBD1 (5 bases). CDR1 is GTSNPN and CDR2 is SVGIG in the germline V gene (reference sequence). The CDR3 covers 13 residues. V lost 0 bases and J 5 bases, leaving 10 bases between the germline ends. In DNA, the CDR3 is TGTGCCTGGAGTGTACAGGAGAGGACTGAAGCTTTCCTT. Protein sequence: CAWSVQERTEAFL.

The V call is TRBV9, the J call TRBJ2-6; 11 positions agree with TRBD1. CDR1 and CDR2 from the germline V gene are SGDLS and YYNGEE. The CDR3 spans 18 residues. V shed 3 bases, J shed 0 bases, and the junction held 5 bases outside the gene matches. The CDR3 region has the DNA TGTGCCAGCAGCGACGGGACAGGGGGTTACTCTGGGGCCAACGTCCTGACTTTC. As protein: CASSDGTGGYSGANVLTF.

Points on this clonotype: It may be a read error: a sequence one base away is much more abundant. This chain connects TRBV10-3 to TRBJ1-1; perhaps TRBD1 as D (5 bases). Germline CDR1 is ENHRY and CDR2 is SYGVKD. Trimming cost V 10 bases and J 1 base, with 16 bases left between them. This CDR3 contains 14 residues. The CDR3 nucleotides read TGTGCCAGCGGACACCTACTCGGGAACACTGAAGCTTTCTTT. This encodes CASGHLLGNTEAFF.

The chain uses TRBV4-1 and TRBJ2-7; 8 positions agree with TRBD2. The length of the CDR3 is 16 residues. V dropped 3 bases and J dropped 4; count of bases not matched to a gene: 11. Germline CDR1 is MGHRA and CDR2 is YSYEKL. CDR3 nucleotide sequence: TGCGCCAGCAGCCACCTCCCGGGGGGGTTGTTTTACGAGCAGTACTTC. This sequence encodes CASSHLPGGLFYEQYF.